This T cell receptor (beta chain) was recorded in a study of early T cells in non-severe SARS-CoV-2 infection. TCRdb itself ran the 5' RACE reads through MiXCR, one entry per CDR3 protein. The sample lists about 21,000 distinct CDR3 sequences; about 4.5% were seen once. This CDR3 comprises 11 residues. Germline-derived CDR1 and CDR2 are DFQATT and SNEGSKA (reference sequence). Trimming at V came to 3 bases and at J to 6 bases, leaving 2 bases not matched to a gene. V gene TRBV20-1 combines with J gene TRBJ2-7; TRBD1 matches 7 bases. The sequenced sample was whole blood. This clonotype was obtained from an adult who was a healthcare worker with PCR-confirmed SARS-CoV-2 infection or an uninfected control (not recorded which). CDR3 sequence reads: CSARTGPEQYF. CDR3 in DNA: TGCAGTGCTAGGACAGGGCCCGAGCAGTACTTC.